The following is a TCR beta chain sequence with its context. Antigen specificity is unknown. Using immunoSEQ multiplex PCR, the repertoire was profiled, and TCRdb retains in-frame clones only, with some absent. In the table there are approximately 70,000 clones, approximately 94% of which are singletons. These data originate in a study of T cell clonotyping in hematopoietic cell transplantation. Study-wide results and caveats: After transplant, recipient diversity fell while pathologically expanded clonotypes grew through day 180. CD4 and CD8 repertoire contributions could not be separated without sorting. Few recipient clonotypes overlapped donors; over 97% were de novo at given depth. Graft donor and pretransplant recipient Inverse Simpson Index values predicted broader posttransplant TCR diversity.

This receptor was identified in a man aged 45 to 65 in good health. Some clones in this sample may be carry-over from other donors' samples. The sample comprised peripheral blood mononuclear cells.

Here the CDR3 reads CASSLSTDSYEQYF. DNA of the CDR3: TGTGCCAGCAGCTTAAGTACGGACTCCTACGAGCAGTACTTC. This rearrangement joins TRBV7-2 to TRBJ2-7; D call uncertain. Looked up from germline, CDR1 is SGHTA and CDR2 is FQGNSA. The germline V and J ends were trimmed by 2 bases and 0 bases, with 8 bases remaining between them. The CDR3 runs 14 residues.